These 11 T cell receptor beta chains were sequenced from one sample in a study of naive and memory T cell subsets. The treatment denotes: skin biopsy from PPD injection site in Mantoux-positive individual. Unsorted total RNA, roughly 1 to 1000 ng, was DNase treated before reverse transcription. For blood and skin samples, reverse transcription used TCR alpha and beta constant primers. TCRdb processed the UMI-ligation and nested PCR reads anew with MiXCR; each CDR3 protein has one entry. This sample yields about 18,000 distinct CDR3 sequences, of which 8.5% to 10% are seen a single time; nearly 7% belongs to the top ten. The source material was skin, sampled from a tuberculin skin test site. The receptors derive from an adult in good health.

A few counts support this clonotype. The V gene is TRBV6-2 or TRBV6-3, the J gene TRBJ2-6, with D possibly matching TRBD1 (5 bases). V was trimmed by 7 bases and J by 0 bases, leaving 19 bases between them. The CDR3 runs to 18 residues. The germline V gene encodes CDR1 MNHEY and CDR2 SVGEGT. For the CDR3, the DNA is TGTGCCAGCACCCACCTGGACATTGGCCTCTCTGGGGCCAACGTCCTGACTTTC. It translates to CASTHLDIGLSGANVLTF.

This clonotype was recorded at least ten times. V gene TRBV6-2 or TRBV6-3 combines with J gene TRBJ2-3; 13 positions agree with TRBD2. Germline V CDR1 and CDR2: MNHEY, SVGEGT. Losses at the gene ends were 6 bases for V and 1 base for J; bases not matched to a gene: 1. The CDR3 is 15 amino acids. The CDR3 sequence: CASSGLAGGTDTQYF. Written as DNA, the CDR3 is TGTGCCAGCAGCGGACTAGCGGGGGGCACAGATACGCAGTATTTT.

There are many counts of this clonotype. The CDR3 protein is CATSRTTDTQYF. CDR3 DNA: TGTGCCACCAGCAGAACCACAGATACGCAGTATTTT. The V gene is TRBV15, the J gene TRBJ2-3, with unresolved D. Germline CDR1 LNHNV, CDR2 YYDKDF (reference sequence). The V end was cut by 2 bases, the J end by 2 bases, with 2 bases between. This CDR3 region has 12 residues.

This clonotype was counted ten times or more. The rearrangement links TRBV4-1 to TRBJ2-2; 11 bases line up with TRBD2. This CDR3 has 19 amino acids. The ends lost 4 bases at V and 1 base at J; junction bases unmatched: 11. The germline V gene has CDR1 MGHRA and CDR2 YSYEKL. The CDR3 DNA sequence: TGCGCCAGCAGCCCGTTGACGGGACTAGCGGACCTGAACACCGGGGAGCTGTTTTTT. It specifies CASSPLTGLADLNTGELFF.

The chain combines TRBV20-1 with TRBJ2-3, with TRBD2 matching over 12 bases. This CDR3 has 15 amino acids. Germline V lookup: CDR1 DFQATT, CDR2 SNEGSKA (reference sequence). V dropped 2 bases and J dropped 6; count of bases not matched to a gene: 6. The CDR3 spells CSARPPSGGADTQYF. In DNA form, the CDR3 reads TGCAGTGCTAGACCCCCTAGCGGGGGGGCGGATACGCAGTATTTT.

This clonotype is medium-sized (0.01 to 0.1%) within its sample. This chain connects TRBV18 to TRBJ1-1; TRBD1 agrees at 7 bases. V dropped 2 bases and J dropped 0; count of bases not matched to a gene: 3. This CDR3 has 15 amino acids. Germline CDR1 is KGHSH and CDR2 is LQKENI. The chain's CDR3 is CASSPAGGMNTEAFF. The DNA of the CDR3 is TGTGCCAGCTCACCAGCAGGGGGGATGAACACTGAAGCTTTCTTT.

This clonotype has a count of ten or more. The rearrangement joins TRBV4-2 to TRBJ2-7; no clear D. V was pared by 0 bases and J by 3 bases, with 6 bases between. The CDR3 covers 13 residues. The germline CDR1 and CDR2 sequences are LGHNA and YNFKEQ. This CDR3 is CASSQDWGYEQYF. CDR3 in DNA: TGTGCCAGCAGCCAAGATTGGGGCTACGAGCAGTACTTC.

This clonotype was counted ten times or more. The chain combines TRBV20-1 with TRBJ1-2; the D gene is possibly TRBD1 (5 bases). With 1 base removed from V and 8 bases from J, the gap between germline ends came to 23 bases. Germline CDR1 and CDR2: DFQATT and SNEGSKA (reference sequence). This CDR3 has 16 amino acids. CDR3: CSARVMMTPGFFGYTF. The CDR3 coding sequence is TGCAGTGCTAGAGTAATGATGACCCCAGGGTTCTTCGGCTACACCTTC.

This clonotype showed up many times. The CDR3 region is CASSDLRRGQTYEQYF. The CDR3 DNA reads TGTGCCAGCAGTGATTTACGAAGGGGACAGACCTACGAGCAGTACTTC. V is TRBV2 and J is TRBJ2-7; 7 nucleotides line up with TRBD1. The germline gives CDR1 SNHLY, CDR2 FYNNEI. Trimming removed 3 bases from V and 2 bases from J; junction bases left unmatched: 10. This CDR3 has 16 residues.

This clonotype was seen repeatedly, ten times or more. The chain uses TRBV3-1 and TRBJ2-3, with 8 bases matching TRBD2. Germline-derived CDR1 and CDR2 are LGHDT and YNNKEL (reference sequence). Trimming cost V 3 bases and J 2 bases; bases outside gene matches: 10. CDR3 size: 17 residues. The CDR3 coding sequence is TGTGCCAGCAGCCAGGTCCCGGGACTAGGATTCACAGATACGCAGTATTTT. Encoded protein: CASSQVPGLGFTDTQYF.

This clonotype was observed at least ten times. The CDR3 DNA reads TGCAGCGTTGTCAGACAGGGGAACAATGAGCAGTTCTTC. Translated: CSVVRQGNNEQFF. The chain joins TRBV29-1 to TRBJ2-1; 8 nucleotides match TRBD1. V lost 4 bases to trimming and J lost 5 bases; unmatched junction nucleotides: 4. The CDR3 is made up of 13 amino acids. CDR1 and CDR2 from the germline V gene are SQVTM and ANQGSEA.